This T cell receptor beta chain is drawn from a study of blood T cell repertoires in COVID-19. Study-level background: T cells, B-cell-depleted T cells, or PBMCs provided the cDNA or gDNA that served as material.

TCRdb's copy holds only in-frame clones and misses some; the assay was immunoSEQ multiplex PCR. The sample has over 200,000 clones; roughly 87% are singletons. The CDR3 consists of 14 residues. In germline, CDR1 is LNHDA, CDR2 SQIVND (reference sequence). V was trimmed by 1 base and J by 3 bases, leaving 7 bases between them. Clinical histories supplied by participants themselves formed the basis of cohort assignment. The sample consisted of PBMCs or T cells enriched from blood (not recorded which). V usage is TRBV19 and J usage is TRBJ1-5, with D unclear. The receptor's source is a man between 18 and 35 years old with acute COVID-19. The CDR3 DNA is TGTGCCAGTAGTATAGGACATGACAATCAGCCCCAGCATTTT. Translated: CASSIGHDNQPQHF.